This paragraph covers one T cell receptor beta chain sequence. Its antigen is unidentified. Before thyroid surgery, none of the patients had received any treatment. V was pared by 9 bases and J by 3 bases, with 15 bases between. The CDR3 is 14 residues long. In germline, CDR1 is LNHDA, CDR2 SQIVND (reference sequence). The data originate from a study of metastatic and nonmetastatic thyroid tumors. For the study at large: Thyroid patients, malignant and benign, had repertoires compared across blood and tumor or nodule tissue. Findings and limits, study-wide: The reported finding was significantly higher TCR beta diversity in malignant thyroid tumors relative to benign nodules, in blood and tumor.

TCRdb re-clonotyped the PCR reads via MiXCR. The sample holds 9,400 or so clones; roughly 31% are singletons and the top ten take approximately 16%. The chain combines TRBV19 with TRBJ2-1, with D perhaps TRBD1 (6 bases). What was sequenced was adjacent normal tissue. This clonotype was obtained from a female donor with papillary thyroid cancer or a benign thyroid nodule (not recorded which). Some clones in this sample may be carry-over from other donors' samples. CDR3 region: CASNRTDYYNEQFF. The CDR3 DNA follows: TGTGCCAGCAACCGGACAGACTACTACAATGAGCAGTTCTTC.